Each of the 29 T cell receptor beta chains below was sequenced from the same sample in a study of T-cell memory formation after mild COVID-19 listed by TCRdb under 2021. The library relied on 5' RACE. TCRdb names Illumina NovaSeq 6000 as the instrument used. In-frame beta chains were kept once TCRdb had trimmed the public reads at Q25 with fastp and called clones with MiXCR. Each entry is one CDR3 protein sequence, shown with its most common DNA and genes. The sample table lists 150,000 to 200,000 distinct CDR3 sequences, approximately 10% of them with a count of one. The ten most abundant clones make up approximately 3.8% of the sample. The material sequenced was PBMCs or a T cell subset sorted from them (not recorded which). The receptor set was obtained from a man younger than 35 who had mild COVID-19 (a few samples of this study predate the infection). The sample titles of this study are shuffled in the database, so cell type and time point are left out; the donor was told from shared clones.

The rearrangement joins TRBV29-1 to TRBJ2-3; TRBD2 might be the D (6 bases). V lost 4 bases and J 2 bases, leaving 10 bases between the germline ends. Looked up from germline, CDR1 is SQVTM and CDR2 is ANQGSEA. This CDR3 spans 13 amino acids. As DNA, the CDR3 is TGCAGCGTTGTGGGACTCCCCACAGATACGCAGTATTTT. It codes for CSVVGLPTDTQYF.

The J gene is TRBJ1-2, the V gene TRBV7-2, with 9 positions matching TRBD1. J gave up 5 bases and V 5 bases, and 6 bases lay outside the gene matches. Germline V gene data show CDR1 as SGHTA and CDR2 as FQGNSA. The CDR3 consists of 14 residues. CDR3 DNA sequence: TGTGCCAGCAGCGCCGGACAGGGGTTATATGGCTACACCTTC. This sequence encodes CASSAGQGLYGYTF.

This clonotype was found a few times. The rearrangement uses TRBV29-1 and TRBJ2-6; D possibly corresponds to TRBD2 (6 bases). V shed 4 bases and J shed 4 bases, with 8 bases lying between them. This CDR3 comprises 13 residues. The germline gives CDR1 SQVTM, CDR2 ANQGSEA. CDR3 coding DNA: TGCAGCGTTGGGGACTCCGGGGCCAACGTCCTGACTTTC. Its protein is CSVGDSGANVLTF.

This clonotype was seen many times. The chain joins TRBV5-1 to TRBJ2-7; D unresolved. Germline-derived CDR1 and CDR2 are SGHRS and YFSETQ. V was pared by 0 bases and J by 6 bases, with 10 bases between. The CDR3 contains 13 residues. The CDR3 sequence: CASSLEARSEQYF. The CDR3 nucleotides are TGCGCCAGCAGCTTGGAGGCCAGGAGCGAGCAGTACTTC.

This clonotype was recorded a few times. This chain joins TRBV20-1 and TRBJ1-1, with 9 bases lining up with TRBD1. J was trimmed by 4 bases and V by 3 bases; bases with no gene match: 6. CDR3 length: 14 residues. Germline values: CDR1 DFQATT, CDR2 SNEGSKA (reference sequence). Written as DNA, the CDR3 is TGCAGTGCTAGGGAACAGGGGGCAGGCACTGAAGCTTTCTTT. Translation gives CSAREQGAGTEAFF.

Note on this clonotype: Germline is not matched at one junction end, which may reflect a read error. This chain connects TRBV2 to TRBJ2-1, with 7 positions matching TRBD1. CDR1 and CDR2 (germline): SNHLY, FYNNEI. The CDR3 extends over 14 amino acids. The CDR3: CASTTGKSYNEQFF. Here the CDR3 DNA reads TGTGCAAGCACGACAGGGAAGTCCTACAATGAGCAGTTCTTC. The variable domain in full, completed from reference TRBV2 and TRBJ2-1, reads EPEVTQTPSHQVTQMGQEVILRCVPISNHLYFYWYRQILGQKVEFLVSFYNNEISEKSEIFDDQFSVERPDGSNFTLKIRSTKLEDSAMYFCASTTGKSYNEQFFGPGTRLTVL.

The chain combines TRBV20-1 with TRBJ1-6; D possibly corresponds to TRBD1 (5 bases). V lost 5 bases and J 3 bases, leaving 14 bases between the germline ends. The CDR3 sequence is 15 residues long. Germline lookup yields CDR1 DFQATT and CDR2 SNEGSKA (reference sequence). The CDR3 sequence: CSASWGSNYNSPLHF. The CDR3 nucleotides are TGCAGTGCTTCTTGGGGCTCCAACTATAATTCACCCCTCCACTTT.

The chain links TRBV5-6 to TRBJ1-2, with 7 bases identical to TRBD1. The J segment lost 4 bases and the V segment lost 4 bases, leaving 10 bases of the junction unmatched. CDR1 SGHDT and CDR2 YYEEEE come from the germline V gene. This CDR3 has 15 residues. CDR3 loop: CASSPTPGQIYGYTF. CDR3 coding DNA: TGTGCCAGCAGCCCTACCCCGGGACAGATCTATGGCTACACCTTC. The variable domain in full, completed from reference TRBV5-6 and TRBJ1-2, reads DAGVTQSPTHLIKTRGQQVTLRCSPKSGHDTVSWYQQALGQGPQFIFQYYEEEERQRGNFPDRFSGHQFPNYSSELNVNALLLGDSALYLCASSPTPGQIYGYTFGSGTRLTVV.

The CDR3 protein is CASSLEGTTQYF. The CDR3 bases are TGTGCCAGCAGCTTAGAGGGGACGACGCAGTATTTT. The chain is built from TRBV7-9 and TRBJ2-3, with D perhaps matching TRBD1 or TRBD2 (5 bases each). CDR3 size: 12 residues. The V end was cut by 1 base, the J end by 9 bases, with 8 bases between. Germline loops: CDR1 SEHNR, CDR2 FQNEAQ (reference sequence).

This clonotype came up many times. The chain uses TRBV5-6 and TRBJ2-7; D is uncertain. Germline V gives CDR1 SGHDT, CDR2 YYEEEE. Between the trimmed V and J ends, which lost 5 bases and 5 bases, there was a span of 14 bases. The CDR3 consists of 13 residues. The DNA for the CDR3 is TGTGCCAGCAGATCCAGTCGCATTCACGAGCAGTACGTC. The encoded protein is CASRSSRIHEQYV.

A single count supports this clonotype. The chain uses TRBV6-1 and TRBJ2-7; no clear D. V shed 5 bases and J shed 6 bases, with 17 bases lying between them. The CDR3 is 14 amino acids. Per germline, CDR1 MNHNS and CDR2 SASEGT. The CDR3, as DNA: TGTGCCAGCAGTAGACCCGGACCAGGCGGCGAGCAGTACGTC. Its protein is CASSRPGPGGEQYV.

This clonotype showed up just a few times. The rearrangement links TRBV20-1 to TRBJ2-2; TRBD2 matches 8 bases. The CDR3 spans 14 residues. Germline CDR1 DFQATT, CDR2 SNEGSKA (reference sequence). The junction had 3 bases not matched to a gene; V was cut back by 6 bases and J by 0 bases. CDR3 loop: CSARGLANTGELFF. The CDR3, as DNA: TGCAGTGCAAGGGGACTAGCGAACACCGGGGAGCTGTTTTTT.

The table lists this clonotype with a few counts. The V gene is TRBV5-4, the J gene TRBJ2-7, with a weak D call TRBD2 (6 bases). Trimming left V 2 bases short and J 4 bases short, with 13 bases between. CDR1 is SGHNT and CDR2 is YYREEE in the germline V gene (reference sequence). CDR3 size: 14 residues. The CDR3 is CASSFGSSTYEQYF. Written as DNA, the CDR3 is TGTGCCAGCAGCTTCGGGAGCAGTACGTACGAGCAGTACTTC.

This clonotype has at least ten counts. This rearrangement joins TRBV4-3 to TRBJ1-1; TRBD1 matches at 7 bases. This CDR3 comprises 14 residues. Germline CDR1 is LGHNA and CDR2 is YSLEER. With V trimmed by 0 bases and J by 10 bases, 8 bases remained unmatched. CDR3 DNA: TGCGCCAGCAGCCAAGAATTACGTGACAGGGCAGCTTTCTTT. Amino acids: CASSQELRDRAAFF.

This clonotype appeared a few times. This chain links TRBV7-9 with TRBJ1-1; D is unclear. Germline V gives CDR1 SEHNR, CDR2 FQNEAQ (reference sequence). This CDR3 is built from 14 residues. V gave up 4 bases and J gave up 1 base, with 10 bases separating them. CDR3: CASSSTEPNTEAFF. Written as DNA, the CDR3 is TGTGCCAGCAGCTCTACAGAGCCGAACACTGAAGCTTTCTTT.

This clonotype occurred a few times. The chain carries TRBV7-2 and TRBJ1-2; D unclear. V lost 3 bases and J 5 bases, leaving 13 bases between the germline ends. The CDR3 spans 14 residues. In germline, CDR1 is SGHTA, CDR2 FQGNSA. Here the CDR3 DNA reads TGTGCCAGCAGCTTGTTCTCGGGCGCTTATGGCTACACCTTC. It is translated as CASSLFSGAYGYTF.

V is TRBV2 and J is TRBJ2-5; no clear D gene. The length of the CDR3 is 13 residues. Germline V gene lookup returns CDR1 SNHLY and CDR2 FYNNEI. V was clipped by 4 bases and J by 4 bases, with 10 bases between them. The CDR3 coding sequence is TGTGCCAGCAGTGGTGCATTAGCAGAGACCCAGTACTTC. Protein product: CASSGALAETQYF.

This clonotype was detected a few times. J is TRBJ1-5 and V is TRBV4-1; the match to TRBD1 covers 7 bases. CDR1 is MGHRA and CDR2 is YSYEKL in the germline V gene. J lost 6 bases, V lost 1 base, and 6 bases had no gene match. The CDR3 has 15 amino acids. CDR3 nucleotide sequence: TGCGCCAGCAGCCAAGGCAGGGGGGCTCGTCAGCCCCAGCATTTT. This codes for CASSQGRGARQPQHF.

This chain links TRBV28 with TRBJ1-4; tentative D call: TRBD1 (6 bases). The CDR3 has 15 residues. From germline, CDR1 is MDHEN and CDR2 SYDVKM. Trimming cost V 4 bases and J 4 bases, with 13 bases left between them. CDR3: CASSSQTGYNEKLFF. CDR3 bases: TGTGCCAGCAGTTCCCAGACAGGATATAATGAAAAACTGTTTTTT.

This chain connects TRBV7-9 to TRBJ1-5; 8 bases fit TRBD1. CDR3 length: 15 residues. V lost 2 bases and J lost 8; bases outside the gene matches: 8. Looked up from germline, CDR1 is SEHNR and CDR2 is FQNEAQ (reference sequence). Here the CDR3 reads CASSLHGTGTEPQHF. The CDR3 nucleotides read TGTGCCAGCAGCTTACACGGGACAGGAACCGAGCCCCAGCATTTT.

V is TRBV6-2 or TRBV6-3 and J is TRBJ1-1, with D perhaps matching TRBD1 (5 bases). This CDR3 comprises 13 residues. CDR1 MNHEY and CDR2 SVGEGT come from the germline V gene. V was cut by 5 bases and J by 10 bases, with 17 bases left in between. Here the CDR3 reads CASSTAVHGAAFF. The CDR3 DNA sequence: TGTGCCAGCAGTACGGCGGTTCACGGGGCAGCTTTCTTT.

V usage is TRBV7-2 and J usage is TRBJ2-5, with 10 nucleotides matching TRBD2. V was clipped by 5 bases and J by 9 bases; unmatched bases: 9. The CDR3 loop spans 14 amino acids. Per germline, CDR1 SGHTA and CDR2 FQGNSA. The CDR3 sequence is CASSPQAGGLPQYF. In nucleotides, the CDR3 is TGTGCCAGCAGCCCTCAAGCGGGGGGGCTTCCCCAGTACTTC. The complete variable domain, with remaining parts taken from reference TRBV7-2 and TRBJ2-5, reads GAGVSQSPSNKVTEKGKDVELRCDPISGHTALYWYRQSLGQGLEFLIYFQGNSAPDKSGLPSDRFSAERTGGSVSTLTIQRTQQEDSAVYLCASSPQAGGLPQYFGPGTRLLVL.

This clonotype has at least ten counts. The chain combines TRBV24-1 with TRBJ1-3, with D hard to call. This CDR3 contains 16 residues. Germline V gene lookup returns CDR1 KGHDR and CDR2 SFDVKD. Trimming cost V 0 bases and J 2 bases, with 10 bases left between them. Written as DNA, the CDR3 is TGTGCCACCAGTGATTTGGCAGAACCTCCTGGAAACACCATATATTTT. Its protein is CATSDLAEPPGNTIYF.

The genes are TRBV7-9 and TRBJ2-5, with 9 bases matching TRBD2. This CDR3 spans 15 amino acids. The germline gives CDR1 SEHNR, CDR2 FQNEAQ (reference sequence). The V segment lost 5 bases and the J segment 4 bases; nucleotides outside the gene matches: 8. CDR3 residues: CASSLTGTSSETQYF. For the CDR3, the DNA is TGTGCCAGCAGCCTCACCGGGACTAGCTCAGAGACCCAGTACTTC.

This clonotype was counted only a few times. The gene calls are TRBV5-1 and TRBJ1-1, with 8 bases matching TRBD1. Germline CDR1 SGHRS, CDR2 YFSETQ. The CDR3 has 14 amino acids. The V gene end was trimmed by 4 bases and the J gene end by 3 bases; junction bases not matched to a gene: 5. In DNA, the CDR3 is TGCGCCAGCAGCCGGACAGGGAAGGACACTGAAGCTTTCTTT. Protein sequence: CASSRTGKDTEAFF. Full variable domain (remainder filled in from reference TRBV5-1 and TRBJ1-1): KAGVTQTPRYLIKTRGQQVTLSCSPISGHRSVSWYQQTPGQGLQFLFEYFSETQRNKGNFPGRFSGRQFSNSRSEMNVSTLELGDSALYLCASSRTGKDTEAFFGQGTRLTVV.

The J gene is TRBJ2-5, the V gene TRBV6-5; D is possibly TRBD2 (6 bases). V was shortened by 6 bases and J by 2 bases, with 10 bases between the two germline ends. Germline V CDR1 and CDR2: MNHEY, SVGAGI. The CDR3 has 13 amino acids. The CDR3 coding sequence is TGTGCCAGCAGCCGGACTACTCAAGAGACCCAGTACTTC. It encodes CASSRTTQETQYF.

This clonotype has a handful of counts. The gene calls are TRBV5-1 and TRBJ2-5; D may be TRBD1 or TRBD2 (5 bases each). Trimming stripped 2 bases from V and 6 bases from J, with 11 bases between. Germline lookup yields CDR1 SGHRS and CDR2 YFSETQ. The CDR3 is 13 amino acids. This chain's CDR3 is CASSFLGAQTQYF. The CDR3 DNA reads TGCGCCAGCAGCTTCCTCGGGGCTCAGACCCAGTACTTC.

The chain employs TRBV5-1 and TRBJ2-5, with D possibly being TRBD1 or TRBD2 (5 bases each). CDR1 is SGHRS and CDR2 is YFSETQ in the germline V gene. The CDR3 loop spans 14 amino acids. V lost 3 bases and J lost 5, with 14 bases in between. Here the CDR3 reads CASSSGRLRETQYF. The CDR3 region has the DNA TGCGCCAGCAGCTCGGGACGGCTGAGGGAGACCCAGTACTTC.

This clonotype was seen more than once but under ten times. CDR3 in DNA: TGTGCCAGCACCGATGACAGGGGGGGCACTGAAGCTTTCTTT. Translation: CASTDDRGGTEAFF. This chain links TRBV7-9 with TRBJ1-1, with 9 bases fitting TRBD1. There are 14 residues in the CDR3. Germline V gene data show CDR1 as SEHNR and CDR2 as FQNEAQ (reference sequence). V lost 7 bases, J lost 4 bases, and 7 bases stayed unmatched.